The rows below give T cell receptor beta chains drawn from one sample of a study of OX40 agonist ivuxolimab in advanced cancers. Libraries were prepared by immunoSEQ multiplex PCR; TCRdb keeps only in-frame clonotypes and omits some of them. The table lists tens of thousands of clones, around 94% of them singletons. The sample was CD4+ or CD8+ T cells sorted from blood, taken in a trial of the OX40 agonist ivuxolimab. Receptor source: an adult with an advanced solid tumor such as melanoma, head and neck, liver or kidney cancer. Both conserved end residues are part of each CDR3. The D gene is left open where the match is weak. Clone sizes are given selectively: once, few, many, or a class where the clone is expanded.

D	size	V	J	CDR3	DNA
NA	once	TRBV5-4	TRBJ2-7	CASSQDRRGTEQYF	TGCGCCAGCAGCCAAGATCGACGGGGTACGGAGCAGTACTTC
NA	NA	TRBV7-2	TRBJ2-5	CASSGIETQYF	TGTGCCAGCAGCGGGATAGAGACCCAGTACTTC
TRBD2	NA	TRBV9	TRBJ2-3	CASSPRRAGVADTQYF	TGTGCCAGCAGCCCTCGGAGAGCGGGAGTCGCAGATACGCAGTATTTT
TRBD1	NA	TRBV9	TRBJ1-1	CASSLSGGVTEAFF	TGTGCCAGCAGCCTCTCAGGGGGCGTAACTGAAGCTTTCTTT
NA	NA	TRBV30	TRBJ2-7	CAWSFGAYEQYF	TGTGCCTGGAGTTTTGGAGCCTACGAGCAGTACTTC
TRBD1	once	TRBV28	TRBJ1-2	CASRKGADSYGYTF	TGCGCCAGCAGAAAGGGGGCGGACTCCTATGGCTACACCTTC
NA	NA	TRBV4-1	TRBJ2-7	CASSHGGEPYEQYF	TGCGCCAGCAGCCATGGCGGGGAGCCCTACGAGCAGTACTTC
NA	once	TRBV6-1	TRBJ2-1	CASSEGAPSYNEQFF	TGTGCCAGCAGTGAAGGGGCACCCTCCTACAATGAGCAGTTCTTC
NA	NA	TRBV27	TRBJ2-7	CASSLGAEQYF	TGTGCCAGCAGTTTAGGGGCCGAGCAGTACTTC
TRBD1	NA	TRBV7-2	TRBJ2-3	CASSLAGGSPDTQYF	TGTGCCAGCAGCTTAGCAGGGGGCAGCCCAGATACGCAGTATTTT
NA	NA	TRBV6-5	TRBJ1-1	CASSPFPGTRSEAFF	TGTGCCAGCAGTCCATTTCCCGGGACTAGGTCTGAAGCTTTCTTT
TRBD2	NA	TRBV15	TRBJ2-7	CATSRLAGSYEQYF	TGTGCCACCAGCAGACTAGCGGGATCCTACGAGCAGTACTTC
NA	few	TRBV7-8	TRBJ2-1	CASSQDNSGGYNEQFF	TGTGCCAGCAGCCAAGATAACTCCGGGGGTTACAATGAGCAGTTCTTC
TRBD2	NA	TRBV11-3	TRBJ2-3	CASSLDPGLGILDTQYF	TGTGCCAGCAGCTTGGACCCGGGACTAGGGATCCTAGATACGCAGTATTTT
TRBD1	NA	TRBV13	TRBJ2-1	CASRTTGQIGLGQFF	TGTGCCAGCAGAACAACGGGACAGATAGGCTTAGGGCAGTTCTTC
NA	NA	TRBV7-9	TRBJ2-3	CASSLGGPGRDTQYF	TGTGCCAGCAGCTTAGGCGGCCCGGGGAGAGATACGCAGTATTTT
NA	once	TRBV6-1	TRBJ1-1	CASSGQSEAFF	TGTGCCAGCAGTGGACAGAGTGAAGCTTTCTTT
TRBD1	NA	TRBV6-5	TRBJ1-2	CASSYTQTGRNGYTF	TGTGCCAGCAGTTACACCCAGACAGGGCGAAATGGCTACACCTTC
NA	NA	TRBV14	TRBJ1-1	CASSLGGLSEAFF	TGTGCCAGCAGCCTTGGGGGGTTGTCTGAAGCTTTCTTT
NA	NA	TRBV23-1	TRBJ2-4	CASSQPDLHLAKNIQYF	TGCGCCAGCAGTCAACCTGACTTGCACCTAGCCAAAAACATTCAGTACTTC
NA	NA	TRBV10-1	TRBJ2-5	CASSESPRKETQYF	TGCGCCAGCAGTGAGTCTCCGAGAAAAGAGACCCAGTACTTC
NA	NA	TRBV21-1	TRBJ2-7	CASSNVGQNYEQYF	TGTGCCAGCAGCAACGTCGGACAGAATTACGAGCAGTACTTC
NA	NA	TRBV27	TRBJ2-1	CASSSIGGQLGSYNEQFF	TGTGCCAGCAGTTCCATCGGTGGCCAGCTGGGTTCCTACAATGAGCAGTTCTTC
TRBD2	NA	TRBV5-1	TRBJ2-1	CASSLDSLAGTSNNEQFF	TGCGCCAGCAGCTTGGATTCGTTAGCCGGGACTAGTAACAATGAGCAGTTCTTC
NA	NA	TRBV30	TRBJ2-1	CAWSIGGFAEQFF	TGTGCCTGGAGTATCGGTGGATTTGCTGAGCAGTTCTTC
NA	NA	TRBV6-4	TRBJ1-5	CASSDRPGPGQPQHF	TGTGCCAGCAGTGACCGACCAGGGCCAGGTCAGCCCCAGCATTTT
NA	NA	TRBV29-1	TRBJ2-3	CSVEFGTSTDTQYF	TGCAGCGTTGAATTCGGGACTAGCACAGATACGCAGTATTTT
TRBD1	NA	TRBV7-2	TRBJ2-4	CASSLIRDRGGKNIQYF	TGTGCCAGCAGCTTAATCCGGGACAGGGGTGGCAAAAACATTCAGTACTTC
NA	NA	TRBV11-2	TRBJ2-1	CASNRFPRADGGDEQFF	TGTGCCAGCAACCGTTTCCCGAGAGCCGACGGTGGCGATGAGCAGTTCTTC
NA	NA	TRBV7-2	TRBJ2-2	CASSPGQLNTGELFF	TGTGCCAGCAGCCCCGGACAGCTAAACACCGGGGAGCTGTTTTTT
NA	NA	TRBV20-1	TRBJ2-1	CSATVRGEQFF	TGCAGTGCCACAGTTCGGGGTGAGCAGTTCTTC
NA	NA	TRBV19	TRBJ2-7	CASSIVPSAYEQYF	TGTGCCAGTAGTATAGTCCCGTCCGCCTACGAGCAGTACTTC
NA	NA	TRBV11-2	TRBJ2-5	CASSFPVSREQETQYF	TGTGCCAGCAGCTTCCCCGTCTCGCGGGAACAAGAGACCCAGTACTTC
NA	NA	TRBV30	TRBJ2-7	CAWRTGGVQYF	TGTGCCTGGCGTACAGGTGGAGTGCAGTACTTC
NA	NA	TRBV15	TRBJ1-2	CATSTPGHAAETYGYTF	TGTGCCACCAGCACACCGGGACACGCCGCGGAAACCTATGGCTACACCTTC
NA	NA	TRBV23-1	TRBJ2-7	CASSWTEYYEQYF	TGCGCCAGCAGTTGGACGGAATACTACGAGCAGTACTTC
NA	NA	TRBV5-1	TRBJ2-1	CASSGEQSGDNEQFF	TGCGCCAGCAGCGGTGAGCAGTCAGGGGATAATGAGCAGTTCTTC
NA	NA	TRBV2	TRBJ2-7	CASMKRGIGYEQYF	TGTGCCAGCATGAAGAGGGGGATAGGCTACGAGCAGTACTTC
TRBD1	once	TRBV10-2	TRBJ1-2	CASSGDRGSYGYTF	TGCGCCAGCAGTGGGGACAGGGGAAGCTATGGCTACACCTTC
NA	NA	TRBV7-9	TRBJ1-1	CASSHGGGRGEAFF	TGTGCCAGCTCCCACGGGGGAGGAAGGGGTGAAGCTTTCTTT
TRBD1	NA	TRBV7-3	TRBJ2-1	CASARTGTPSNEQFF	TGTGCCAGCGCCAGGACAGGGACGCCTAGCAATGAGCAGTTCTTC
TRBD2	NA	TRBV6-5	TRBJ2-7	CASSLRLAGGEQYF	TGTGCCAGCAGTCTCAGACTAGCGGGAGGCGAGCAGTACTTC
TRBD2	NA	TRBV30	TRBJ2-5	CAWAGLAGLNPLETQYF	TGTGCCTGGGCGGGACTAGCGGGCCTGAACCCGTTAGAGACCCAGTACTTC
NA	NA	TRBV9	TRBJ2-1	CASSPGGGIYSNKQFF	TGTGCCAGCAGCCCGGGTGGTGGGATCTACAGTAATAAGCAGTTCTTC
NA	NA	TRBV28	TRBJ2-7	CASSKDTFPTYEQYF	TGTGCCAGCAGTAAGGACACCTTCCCCACCTACGAGCAGTACTTC
NA	NA	TRBV6-6	TRBJ2-5	CASLKTGGRQYF	TGTGCCAGCCTAAAGACAGGCGGTCGGCAGTACTTC
TRBD2	NA	TRBV28	TRBJ2-2	CASSFLAEEAGELFF	TGTGCCAGCAGTTTCCTAGCGGAAGAGGCCGGGGAGCTGTTTTTT
NA	NA	TRBV28	TRBJ1-5	CASSTRRSNQPQHF	TGTGCCAGCAGCACTAGGCGAAGCAATCAGCCCCAGCATTTT
NA	NA	TRBV7-9	TRBJ2-3	CASSPGTRPAADTQYF	TGTGCCAGCAGCCCAGGGACCCGGCCGGCGGCAGATACGCAGTATTTT